The 22 T cell receptor beta chains below come from one sample, sequenced in a study of blood T cell repertoires in COVID-19. Some clones are missing from TCRdb's copy, which holds only in-frame ones; the method was immunoSEQ multiplex PCR. Among around 220,000 clones listed, more than 65% were seen once. The sequencing sample was made of peripheral blood. All receptors come from a woman in her thirties or forties with active or convalescent COVID-19.

As for this clone: This same CDR3 is encoded by further DNA sequences in the sample. This chain links TRBV5-1 with TRBJ1-1, with D possibly TRBD1 on 5 matching bases. Germline CDR1 reads SGHRS; CDR2 reads YFSETQ. The CDR3 runs to 14 residues. Trimming took off 1 base at V and 2 bases at J, with 9 bases between the two ends. For the CDR3, the DNA is TGCGCCAGCAGCTTGTCGGGGGGAAACACTGAAGCTTTCTTT. As protein: CASSLSGGNTEAFF.

V and J are TRBV5-1 and TRBJ1-5; 7 bases are a match to TRBD1. V was pared by 4 bases and J by 8 bases, with 9 bases of the junction left unmatched. CDR1 and CDR2 from the germline V gene are SGHRS and YFSETQ. CDR3 length equals 14 residues. CDR3 region: CASSLTGAREPQHF. The CDR3 DNA reads TGCGCCAGCAGCCTAACAGGGGCCCGGGAGCCCCAGCATTTT. The whole variable domain, filled in from reference TRBV5-1 and TRBJ1-5, reads KAGVTQTPRYLIKTRGQQVTLSCSPISGHRSVSWYQQTPGQGLQFLFEYFSETQRNKGNFPGRFSGRQFSNSRSEMNVSTLELGDSALYLCASSLTGAREPQHFGDGTRLSIL.

The V and J genes are TRBV6-1 and TRBJ1-6, with D unresolved. V was pared by 2 bases and J by 6 bases, with 8 bases between. CDR1 and CDR2 from the germline V gene are MNHNS and SASEGT. This CDR3 spans 14 amino acids. For the CDR3, the DNA is TGTGCCAGCAGTGAACGACTTGGTAATTCACCCCTCCACTTT. It codes for CASSERLGNSPLHF.

The V and J genes are TRBV28 and TRBJ2-1, with D tentatively TRBD1 (6 bases). Trimming cost V 5 bases and J 13 bases, with 24 bases left between them. This CDR3 has 15 amino acids. CDR1 is MDHEN and CDR2 is SYDVKM in the germline V gene. CDR3 nucleotide sequence: TGTGCCAGCAGTCAGACCGGACAGTTAACCCCGACTCAGTTCTTC. Amino acids: CASSQTGQLTPTQFF. Complete variable domain (other parts from reference TRBV28 and TRBJ2-1): DVKVTQSSRYLVKRTGEKVFLECVQDMDHENMFWYRQDPGLGLRLIYFSYDVKMKEKGDIPEGYSVSREKKERFSLILESASTNQTSMYLCASSQTGQLTPTQFFGPGTRLTVL.

The table lists this clone with a count of one. This rearrangement joins TRBV7-3 to TRBJ2-2, with D perhaps TRBD2 (5 bases). Germline assignment: CDR1 SGHTA and CDR2 FQGTGA. The length of the CDR3 is 16 residues. V dropped 5 bases and J dropped 0 bases, with 13 bases sitting between them. The CDR3 nucleotides are TGTGCCAGCAGCCCGAGCGGCCGGACGAACACCGGGGAGCTGTTTTTT. This encodes CASSPSGRTNTGELFF.

The chain couples TRBV10-3 to TRBJ1-5, with TRBD1 matching over 8 bases. Germline trimming cut 7 bases from V and 2 bases from J; bases unmatched to any gene: 25. CDR3 size: 21 residues. Germline V gene lookup returns CDR1 ENHRY and CDR2 SYGVKD. As DNA, the CDR3 is TGTGCCATCACAGACCCGCCAGCCGCCCCGGACAGGGATGAGGGCAATCAGCCCCAGCATTTT. Its protein is CAITDPPAAPDRDEGNQPQHF.

This clone is termed medium-sized. The rearrangement links TRBV6-1 to TRBJ1-2, with no clear D. The germline V gene has CDR1 MNHNS and CDR2 SASEGT. V was pared by 1 base and J by 7 bases, with 7 bases between. This CDR3 contains 12 residues. CDR3 DNA sequence: TGTGCCAGCAGTGAAGTGGGAGGTGGCTACACCTTC. It encodes CASSEVGGGYTF.

V usage is TRBV7-3 and J usage is TRBJ2-5; the D is unclear. Per the germline V gene, CDR1 is SGHTA and CDR2 is FQGTGA. The CDR3 contains 13 residues. Trimming removed 4 bases from V and 1 base from J, with 7 bases in between. CDR3 DNA sequence: TGTGCCAGCAGCTCCCTCCCCCAAGAGACCCAGTACTTC. Translated: CASSSLPQETQYF.

The V gene is TRBV7-3, the J gene TRBJ1-2; D is possibly TRBD1 (6 bases). The length of the CDR3 is 13 residues. Trimming stripped 8 bases from V and 7 bases from J, with 17 bases between. Germline V gene sequence: CDR1 SGHTA, CDR2 FQGTGA. The CDR3 region is CASSAAGGSGYTF. As DNA, the CDR3 is TGTGCCAGCTCCGCCGCTGGGGGCAGTGGCTACACCTTC.

The rearrangement links TRBV19 to TRBJ2-5, with TRBD2 matching over 11 bases. This CDR3 has 14 amino acids. V lost 9 bases, J lost 7 bases, and 10 bases stayed unmatched. The germline gives CDR1 LNHDA, CDR2 SQIVND (reference sequence). CDR3 sequence: CASRLAGPPWTQYF. DNA of the CDR3: TGTGCCAGCCGACTAGCGGGGCCTCCATGGACCCAGTACTTC.

V gene TRBV4-1 combines with J gene TRBJ1-5, with D tentatively TRBD1 (5 bases). CDR1 MGHRA and CDR2 YSYEKL come from the germline V gene. The CDR3 loop spans 16 amino acids. Trimming took 0 bases from V and 2 from J, leaving 11 bases between them. The CDR3 DNA sequence: TGCGCCAGCAGCCAAGAAGGGGTTTCGGGCAATCAGCCCCAGCATTTT. Translation gives CASSQEGVSGNQPQHF.

The chain recombines TRBV4-2 with TRBJ1-5; D is perhaps TRBD1 (6 bases). The V end lost 0 bases, the J end lost 6 bases, and 12 bases lay between the germline ends. Germline loops: CDR1 LGHNA, CDR2 YNFKEQ. The CDR3 contains 15 residues. As DNA, the CDR3 is TGTGCCAGCAGCCAAGACAGGGGAGGGAGTCAGCCCCAGCATTTT. Translating gives CASSQDRGGSQPQHF.

The chain employs TRBV19 and TRBJ1-1, with D unclear. The CDR3 has 13 residues. Germline V CDR1 and CDR2: LNHDA, SQIVND (reference sequence). Trimming removed 3 bases from V and 5 bases from J, with 10 bases in between. Here the CDR3 reads CASSIGHGTEAFF. The DNA of the CDR3 is TGTGCCAGTAGTATTGGGCATGGAACTGAAGCTTTCTTT.

This clone was seen more than once but under ten times. J is TRBJ2-7 and V is TRBV21-1; TRBD1 was called by the table and not checked on the DNA. TRBV21-1 is classified as a pseudogene. This CDR3 has 15 amino acids. The CDR3 loop reads CASSIDRGRAYEQYF. As DNA, the CDR3 is TGTGCCAGCAGCATTGATAGGGGGCGCGCCTACGAGCAGTACTTC.

V usage is TRBV3-1 (or the pseudogene TRBV3-2) and J usage is TRBJ2-1; D possibly corresponds to TRBD2 (6 bases). Trimming removed 6 bases from V and 7 bases from J, with 19 bases in between. The germline CDR1 and CDR2 sequences are LGHDT and YNNKEL (reference sequence). The CDR3 sequence is 15 residues long. The CDR3 is CASRHRDLRGNEQFF. The DNA of the CDR3 is TGTGCCAGCAGACACCGGGACTTACGCGGGAATGAGCAGTTCTTC.

This rearrangement joins TRBV30 to TRBJ1-1; 7 bases map to TRBD1. This CDR3 is 15 amino acids long. CDR1 is GTSNPN and CDR2 is SVGIG in the germline V gene (reference sequence). With 4 bases clipped from V and 1 base from J, the junction kept 9 bases outside the gene matches. The CDR3 here is CAWTRGTAGNTEAFF. In nucleotides, the CDR3 is TGTGCCTGGACCCGAGGGACAGCGGGGAACACTGAAGCTTTCTTT.

The chain recombines TRBV28 with TRBJ2-3, with 7 positions matching TRBD2. The CDR3 has 15 residues. CDR1 MDHEN and CDR2 SYDVKM come from the germline V gene. Trimming cost V 8 bases and J 5 bases; bases outside gene matches: 13. CDR3: CASGGLFTKGDTQYF. DNA for the CDR3: TGTGCCAGCGGGGGACTATTTACAAAAGGAGATACGCAGTATTTT.

The V and J genes are TRBV29-1 and TRBJ1-2; 12 bases map to TRBD1. Per the germline V gene, CDR1 is SQVTM and CDR2 is ANQGSEA. The CDR3 has 16 residues. With 6 bases clipped from V and 4 bases from J, the junction kept 12 bases outside the gene matches. In nucleotides, the CDR3 is TGCAGCGTCGCATCGGCTGGGACAGGGGGCGGCTATGGCTACACCTTC. It codes for CSVASAGTGGGYGYTF. Variable domain in full (rest from reference TRBV29-1 and TRBJ1-2): SAVISQKPSRDICQRGTSLTIQCQVDSQVTMMFWYRQQPGQSLTLIATANQGSEATYESGFVIDKFPISRPNLTFSTLTVSNMSPEDSSIYLCSVASAGTGGGYGYTFGSGTRLTVV.

The chain uses TRBV30 and TRBJ2-5, with D possibly TRBD2 on 6 matching bases. Germline V CDR1 and CDR2: GTSNPN, SVGIG (reference sequence). Trimming left V 2 bases short and J 7 bases short, with 14 bases between. The CDR3 spans 13 residues. The chain's CDR3 is CAWSTGRGGTQYF. The CDR3 DNA is TGTGCCTGGAGTACGGGGCGGGGAGGGACCCAGTACTTC.

The chain couples TRBV27 to TRBJ1-5; weak D call: TRBD1 (5 bases). The V end was cut by 0 bases, the J end by 7 bases, with 16 bases between. The CDR3 extends over 16 amino acids. CDR1 is MNHEY, CDR2 SMNVEV, per germline (reference sequence). CDR3 loop: CASSLSGRSGNQPQHF. CDR3 nucleotide sequence: TGTGCCAGCAGTTTATCCGGTAGGTCAGGGAACCAGCCCCAGCATTTT.

As DNA, the CDR3 is TGTGCCAGCTCACCCCTCCAAGGACAGGGGAATTATGGCTACACCTTC. Amino acids: CASSPLQGQGNYGYTF. This sequence joins TRBV18 and TRBJ1-2, with 9 bases fitting TRBD1. The CDR3 consists of 16 residues. Trimming cost V 3 bases and J 5 bases; bases outside gene matches: 10. Per germline, CDR1 KGHSH and CDR2 LQKENI.

This clone came up a few times. A much bigger clone sits one base away, suggesting this may be a read error. This chain joins TRBV9 and TRBJ1-2; the match to TRBD1 covers 7 bases. Germline values: CDR1 SGDLS, CDR2 YYNGEE. The junction had 2 bases not matched to a gene; V was cut back by 4 bases and J by 2 bases. This CDR3 comprises 13 residues. CDR3: CASSLGQNYGYTF. The CDR3 DNA reads as TGTGCCAGCAGCCTGGGACAGAACTATGGCTACACCTTC.